The source of this T cell receptor (beta chain) is a study of shared clonotypes between healthy human individuals. Sequencing was performed with immunoSEQ multiplex PCR; in TCRdb, only in-frame clones are kept and a portion is missing. The sample gives nearly 1 million clones, less than 85% of which show up once; about 1.5% is in the top ten. Each donor was a Caucasian adult residing in Nashville, Tennessee. With regard to this clone: This same CDR3 is encoded by further DNA sequences in the sample.

Germline CDR1 and CDR2: GTSNPN and SVGIG (reference sequence). The length of the CDR3 is 11 residues. V dropped 2 bases and J dropped 7 bases, with 8 bases sitting between them. The origin of this receptor is a man aged 18 to 29 in good health. The sample was memory CD4+ T cells sorted from blood. Subset denoted: CD45RA-negative fraction. The rearrangement joins TRBV30 to TRBJ1-1; no definite D call. CDR3 nucleotides: TGTGCCTGGAGTCCCACCCGTGAAGCTTTCTTT. Translation: CAWSPTREAFF.